These T cell receptor beta chains were read from a single sample in a study of neurological immune-mediated disorders. TCRdb analysed the 5' RACE reads with MiXCR anew, one entry per CDR3 protein. The sample consists of approximately 51,000 distinct CDR3 sequences, around 3.3% of them appearing once. The specimen sequenced was PBMCs. These TCRs come from a middle-aged man with multiple sclerosis. CDR3s include the opening cysteine and the closing phenylalanine or tryptophan. The D gene is left open where the match is weak. Clone size is given for some rows only: seen once, a few or many times, or a class if the clone is expanded.

j_call d_call clone_size v_call cdr3_aa cdr3_nt
TRBJ2-7 - many TRBV12-3/TRBV12-4 CASSRIPSFGGYLSYEQYF TGTGCCAGCAGCCGAATCCCATCTTTCGGGGGTTACCTCTCCTACGAGCAGTACTTC
TRBJ2-1 TRBD2 many TRBV3-1 CASKGGGLNNEQFF TGTGCCAGCAAGGGCGGGGGGCTCAACAATGAGCAGTTCTTC
TRBJ1-5 - - TRBV2 CASSEGNSNQPQHF TGTGCCAGCAGTGAGGGGAATAGCAATCAGCCCCAGCATTTT
TRBJ2-1 - many TRBV21-1 CASSILASYNEQFF TGTGCCAGCAGCATCCTAGCTTCCTACAATGAGCAGTTCTTC
TRBJ1-2 - many TRBV6-5 CASSYTGADYGYTF TGTGCCAGCAGTTACACGGGAGCGGACTATGGCTACACCTTC
TRBJ2-7 TRBD2 many TRBV6-1 CASSIGTSGGLTYEQYF TGTGCCAGCAGTATTGGGACTAGCGGGGGGCTCACGTATGAGCAGTACTTC
TRBJ2-1 - many TRBV7-7 CASSLGRNNEQFF TGTGCCAGCAGCTTAGGACGGAACAATGAGCAGTTCTTC
TRBJ2-5 - many TRBV3-1 CASSPRTVQETQYF TGTGCCAGCAGCCCTCGGACAGTCCAAGAGACCCAGTACTTC
TRBJ1-6 - many TRBV5-6 CASSLVGYNSPLNF TGTGCCAGCAGCTTGGTAGGGTACAATTCACCCCTCAACTTT
TRBJ1-1 - many TRBV20-1 CSARGARANTEAFF TGCAGTGCTAGAGGGGCCAGGGCGAACACTGAAGCTTTCTTT